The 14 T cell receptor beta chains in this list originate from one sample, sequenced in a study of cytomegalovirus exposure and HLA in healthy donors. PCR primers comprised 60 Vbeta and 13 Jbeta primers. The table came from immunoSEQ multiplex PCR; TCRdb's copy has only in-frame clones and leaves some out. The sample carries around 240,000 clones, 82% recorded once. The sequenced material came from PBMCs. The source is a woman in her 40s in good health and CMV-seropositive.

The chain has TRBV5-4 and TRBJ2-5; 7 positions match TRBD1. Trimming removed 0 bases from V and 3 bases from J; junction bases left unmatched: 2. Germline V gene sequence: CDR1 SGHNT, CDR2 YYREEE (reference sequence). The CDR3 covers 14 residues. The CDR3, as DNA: TGTGCCAGCAGCTTGGAAGGGGGCGAAGAGACCCAGTACTTC. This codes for CASSLEGGEETQYF.

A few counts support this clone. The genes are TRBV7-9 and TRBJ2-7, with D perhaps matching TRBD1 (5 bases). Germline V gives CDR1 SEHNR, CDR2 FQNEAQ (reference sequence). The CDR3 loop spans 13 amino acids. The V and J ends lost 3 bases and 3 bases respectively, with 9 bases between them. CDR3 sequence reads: CASSLFQGYEQYF. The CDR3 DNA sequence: TGTGCCAGCAGCTTGTTTCAGGGCTACGAGCAGTACTTC.

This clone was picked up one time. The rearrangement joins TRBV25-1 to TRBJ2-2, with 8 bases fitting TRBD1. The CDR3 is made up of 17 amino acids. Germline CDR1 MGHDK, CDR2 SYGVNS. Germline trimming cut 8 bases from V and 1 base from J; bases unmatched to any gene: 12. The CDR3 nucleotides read TGTGCCAGCTCCAAGACCAGGGGGACAGGGAACACCGGGGAGCTGTTTTTT. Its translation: CASSKTRGTGNTGELFF.

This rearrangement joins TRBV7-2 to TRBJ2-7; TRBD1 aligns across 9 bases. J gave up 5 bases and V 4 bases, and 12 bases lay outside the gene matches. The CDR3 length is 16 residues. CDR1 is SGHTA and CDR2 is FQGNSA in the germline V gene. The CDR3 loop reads CASSYGPTGGRNEQYF. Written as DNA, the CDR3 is TGTGCCAGCAGCTACGGGCCAACAGGGGGCAGGAACGAGCAGTACTTC.

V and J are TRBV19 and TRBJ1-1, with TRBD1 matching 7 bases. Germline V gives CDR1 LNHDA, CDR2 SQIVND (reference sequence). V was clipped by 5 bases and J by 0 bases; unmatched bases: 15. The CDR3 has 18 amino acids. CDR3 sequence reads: CASSPTSTGTAMNTEAFF. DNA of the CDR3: TGTGCCAGTAGTCCCACCTCCACCGGGACAGCAATGAACACTGAAGCTTTCTTT.

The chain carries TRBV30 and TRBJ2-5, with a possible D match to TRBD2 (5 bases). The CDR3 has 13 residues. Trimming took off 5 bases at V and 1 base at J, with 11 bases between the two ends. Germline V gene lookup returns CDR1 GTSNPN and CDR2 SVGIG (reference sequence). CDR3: CAWRSRGQETQYF. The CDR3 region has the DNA TGTGCCTGGCGTAGTCGGGGCCAAGAGACCCAGTACTTC. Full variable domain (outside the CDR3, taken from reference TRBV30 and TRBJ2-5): SQTIHQWPATLVQPVGSPLSLECTVEGTSNPNLYWYRQAAGRGLQLLFYSVGIGQISSEVPQNLSASRPQDRQFILSSKKLLLSDSGFYLCAWRSRGQETQYFGPGTRLLVL.

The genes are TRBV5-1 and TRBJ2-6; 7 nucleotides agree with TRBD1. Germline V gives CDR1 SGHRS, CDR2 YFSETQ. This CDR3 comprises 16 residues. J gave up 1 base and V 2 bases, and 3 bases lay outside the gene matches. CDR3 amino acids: CASSFAGGSGANVLTF. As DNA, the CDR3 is TGCGCCAGCAGCTTTGCAGGGGGATCTGGGGCCAACGTCCTGACTTTC.

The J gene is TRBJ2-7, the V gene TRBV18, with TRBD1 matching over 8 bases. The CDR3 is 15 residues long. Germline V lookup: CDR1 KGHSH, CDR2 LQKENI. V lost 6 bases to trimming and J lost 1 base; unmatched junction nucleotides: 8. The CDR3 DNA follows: TGTGCCAGCTCTCCCGGACAGGGTTGGTCCTACGAGCAGTACTTC. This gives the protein CASSPGQGWSYEQYF.

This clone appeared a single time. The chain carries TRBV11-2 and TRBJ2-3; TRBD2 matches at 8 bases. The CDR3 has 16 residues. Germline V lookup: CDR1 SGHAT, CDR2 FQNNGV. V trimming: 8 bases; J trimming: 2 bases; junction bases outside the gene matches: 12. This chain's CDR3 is CASLLDNGRATDTQYF. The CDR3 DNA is TGTGCCAGCTTACTTGACAACGGGAGGGCCACAGATACGCAGTATTTT. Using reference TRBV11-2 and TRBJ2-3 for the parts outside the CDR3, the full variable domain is EAGVAQSPRYKIIEKRQSVAFWCNPISGHATLYWYQQILGQGPKLLIQFQNNGVVDDSQLPKDRFSAERLKGVDSTLKIQPAKLEDSAVYLCASLLDNGRATDTQYFGPGTRLTVL.

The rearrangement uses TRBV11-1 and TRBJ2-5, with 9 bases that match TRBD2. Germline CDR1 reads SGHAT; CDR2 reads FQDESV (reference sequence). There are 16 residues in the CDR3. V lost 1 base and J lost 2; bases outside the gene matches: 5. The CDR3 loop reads CASSLELAGVQETQYF. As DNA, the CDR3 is TGTGCCAGCAGCTTAGAACTAGCGGGTGTTCAAGAGACCCAGTACTTC.

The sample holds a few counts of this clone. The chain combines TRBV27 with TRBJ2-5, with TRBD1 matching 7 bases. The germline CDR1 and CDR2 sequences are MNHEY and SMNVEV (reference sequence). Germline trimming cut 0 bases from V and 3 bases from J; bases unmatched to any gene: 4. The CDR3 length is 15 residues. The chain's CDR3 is CASSLSPTGEETQYF. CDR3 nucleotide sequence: TGTGCCAGCAGTTTATCACCTACAGGGGAAGAGACCCAGTACTTC.

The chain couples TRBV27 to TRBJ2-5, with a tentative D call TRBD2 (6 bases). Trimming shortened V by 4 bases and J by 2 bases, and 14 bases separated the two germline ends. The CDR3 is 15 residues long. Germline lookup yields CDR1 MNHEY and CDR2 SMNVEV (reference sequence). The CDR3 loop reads CASSSTGAGQETQYF. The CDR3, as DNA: TGTGCCAGCAGTTCGACCGGGGCGGGACAAGAGACCCAGTACTTC.

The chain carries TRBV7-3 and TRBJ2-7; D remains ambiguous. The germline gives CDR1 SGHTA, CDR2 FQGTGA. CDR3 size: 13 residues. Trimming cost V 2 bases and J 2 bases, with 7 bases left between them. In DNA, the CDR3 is TGTGCCAGCAGCTTAGGTAGCCCCTACGAGCAGTACTTC. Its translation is CASSLGSPYEQYF.

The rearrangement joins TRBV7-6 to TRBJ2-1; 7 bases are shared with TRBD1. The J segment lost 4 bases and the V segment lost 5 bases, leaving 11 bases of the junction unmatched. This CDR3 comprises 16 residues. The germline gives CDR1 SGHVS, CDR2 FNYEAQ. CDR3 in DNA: TGTGCCAGCAGCCCACCCGCGAGGGGGCAATACAATGAGCAGTTCTTC. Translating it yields CASSPPARGQYNEQFF. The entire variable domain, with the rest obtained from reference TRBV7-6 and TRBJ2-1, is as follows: GAGVSQSPRYKVTKRGQDVALRCDPISGHVSLYWYRQALGQGPEFLTYFNYEAQQDKSGLPNDRFSAERPEGSISTLTIQRTEQRDSAMYRCASSPPARGQYNEQFFGPGTRLTVL.